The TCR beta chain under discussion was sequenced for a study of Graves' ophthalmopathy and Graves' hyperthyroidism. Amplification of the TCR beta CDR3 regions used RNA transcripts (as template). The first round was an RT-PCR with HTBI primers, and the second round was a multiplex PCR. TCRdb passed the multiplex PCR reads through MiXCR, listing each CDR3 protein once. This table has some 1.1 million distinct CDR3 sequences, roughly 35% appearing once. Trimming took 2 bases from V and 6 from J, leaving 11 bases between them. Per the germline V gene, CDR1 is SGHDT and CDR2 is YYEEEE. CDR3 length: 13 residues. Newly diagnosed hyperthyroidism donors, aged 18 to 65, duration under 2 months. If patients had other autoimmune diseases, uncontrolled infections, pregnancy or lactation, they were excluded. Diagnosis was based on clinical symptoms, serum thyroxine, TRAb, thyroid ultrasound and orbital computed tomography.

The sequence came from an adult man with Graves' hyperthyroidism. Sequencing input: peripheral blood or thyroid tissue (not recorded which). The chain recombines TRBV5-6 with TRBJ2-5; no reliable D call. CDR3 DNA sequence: TGTGCCAGCAGCTTCGAAGAATTAAAGACCCAGTACTTC. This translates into CASSFEELKTQYF.